This T cell receptor beta chain was sequenced for a study of T cell clonality in common variable immunodeficiency. About this clone itself: The antigen remains unidentified. The CDR3 is cut off 3 residues early in the read; its end comes from the germline J gene.

V was cut by 6 bases and J by 9 bases, with 15 bases left in between. The CDR3 extends over 14 amino acids. In germline, CDR1 is SGHTA, CDR2 FQGNSA. Study findings and constraints: In common variable immunodeficiency, TCR beta chains reportedly carried fewer deletions and N-nucleotide insertions.

Measured with immunoSEQ multiplex PCR; TCRdb has only the in-frame clones, and not every one. This sample has thousands of clones and no singletons, with 14% in the ten largest. This chain joins TRBV7-2 and TRBJ1-6; D is perhaps TRBD1 (5 bases). Sequenced sample: peripheral blood mononuclear cells. This TCR derives from a human donor with common variable immunodeficiency. The CDR3 spells CASSPRGGSSPLHF. The CDR3 DNA, read in part, is TGTGCCAGCAGTCCCCGGGGGGGGAGTTCACCC.